This T cell receptor (beta chain) was sequenced for a study of T cell repertoires in cytomegalovirus infection. For the study at large: Public TCR beta signatures indicated both CMV infection and matching HLA type.

This clonotype was seen ten or more times. Its specificity is unknown. The CDR3 consists of 13 residues. Germline CDR1 SGHKS, CDR2 YYEKEE (reference sequence). The V end lost 1 base, the J end lost 7 bases, and 8 bases lay between the germline ends. TCRdb redid the calling of the reads with MiXCR, one entry per CDR3 protein. The table has 300,000 or so distinct CDR3 sequences, roughly a tenth seen once. Study results and caveats: Cumulative public TCR beta family frequency identified carriers of CMV plus the relevant HLA. Clonotype analysis showed dominance of the ex vivo response by HLA-C-restricted CMV-specific TCR beta clonotypes.

Material for sequencing was PBMCs. This sequence joins TRBV5-5 and TRBJ2-2; either TRBD1 or TRBD2 may supply D (6 bases each). This receptor was taken from a human donor in good health (CMV status not recorded). Some clones in this sample may be carry-over from other donors' samples. CDR3 DNA sequence: TGTGCCAGCAGCTTGAGGGGGGACGGGGAGCTGTTTTTT. Residues: CASSLRGDGELFF. Full variable domain (outside the CDR3, taken from reference TRBV5-5 and TRBJ2-2): DAGVTQSPTHLIKTRGQQVTLRCSPISGHKSVSWYQQVLGQGPQFIFQYYEKEERGRGNFPDRFSARQFPNYSSELNVNALLLGDSALYLCASSLRGDGELFFGEGSRLTVL.